Listed below are T cell receptor beta chains from one sample, sequenced in a study of blood T cell repertoires in COVID-19. Sequencing was performed with immunoSEQ multiplex PCR; in TCRdb, only in-frame clones are kept and a portion is missing. The repertoire holds a few hundred thousand clones, with roughly 90% as singletons. The sequenced material came from peripheral blood. The receptors were sampled from a woman aged 30 to 39 with COVID-19, enrolled during active disease. Each CDR3 is given with its conserved first and last residue. The D gene is left open where the match is weak. Only some rows state a clone size, as once, few, many or a class for expanded clones.

size,V,J,D,DNA,CDR3
-,TRBV7-9,TRBJ2-2,-,TGTGCCAGCAGCCGAGGACTCCGCGGAAGGACCGGGGAGCTGTTTTTT,CASSRGLRGRTGELFF
-,TRBV10-3,TRBJ2-5,TRBD1,TGTGCCATCAGGGAGGGACAGGTCGAGGGGGAGACCCAGTACTTC,CAIREGQVEGETQYF
-,TRBV6-4,TRBJ2-1,-,TGTGCCAGAAGGCGGACCTACAATGAGCAGTTCTTC,CARRRTYNEQFF
once,TRBV12-3/TRBV12-4,TRBJ1-5,-,TGTGCCAGCAGTTTCCGGGAGGCTCAGCCCCAGCATTTT,CASSFREAQPQHF
-,TRBV21-1,TRBJ2-1,-,TGTGCCAGCAGCAACCCACTAGCCGGCGATGAGCAGTTCTTC,CASSNPLAGDEQFF
once,TRBV4-1,TRBJ1-2,-,TGCGCCAGCAGCCACGACCCTCCAAGTTCCACGCGGGGCTACACCTTC,CASSHDPPSSTRGYTF
once,TRBV19,TRBJ1-2,-,TGTGCCAGTAGTATAGCCCTAGCTGGGGGCTACACCTTC,CASSIALAGGYTF
-,TRBV5-6,TRBJ2-4,-,TGTGCCAGCAGCTGGGGCGCCGAGGACATTCAGTACTTC,CASSWGAEDIQYF
-,TRBV19,TRBJ2-3,-,TGTGCCAGTAGTCCAGGGGGGGATACGCAGTATTTT,CASSPGGDTQYF
once,TRBV7-2,TRBJ2-1,-,TGTGCCAGCAGCCCGGCGACAGTTCCCTACAATGAGCAGTTCTTC,CASSPATVPYNEQFF
-,TRBV4-1,TRBJ1-2,-,TGCGCCAGCAGTAACAATGGCGGGTACTATGGCTACACCTTC,CASSNNGGYYGYTF
once,TRBV10-2,TRBJ1-6,-,TGCGCCAGCAGCACCGGGACGGGGGATTCACCCCTCCACTTT,CASSTGTGDSPLHF
-,TRBV18,TRBJ1-4,TRBD1,TGTGCCAGCTCACCACGGGACAGGGATGAAAAACTGTTTTTT,CASSPRDRDEKLFF
-,TRBV14,TRBJ2-5,-,TGTGCCAGCAGCCAAGATCTCCGAGGGCTGAAGACCCAGTACTTC,CASSQDLRGLKTQYF
-,TRBV7-6,TRBJ2-5,TRBD1,TGTGCCAGCAGCCCAAGACCAAGCGGGACAGGGGTTGGCGAGACCCAGTACTTC,CASSPRPSGTGVGETQYF
-,TRBV9,TRBJ2-1,-,TGTGCCAGCAGCGCCAACCCCCGGGGTCCCCGGTCCTACAATGAGCAGTTCTTC,CASSANPRGPRSYNEQFF
-,TRBV7-2,TRBJ2-3,-,TGTGCCAGCAGCTTAGATCTGAGCACAGATACGCAGTATTTT,CASSLDLSTDTQYF
-,TRBV19,TRBJ2-3,-,TGTGCCAGTAGCTCTAGCTCAGATACGCAGTATTTT,CASSSSSDTQYF
-,TRBV5-4,TRBJ1-3,-,TGTGCCAGCAGCCCTTCTCGGGGCTCTGGAAACACCATATATTTT,CASSPSRGSGNTIYF
-,TRBV28,TRBJ2-2,TRBD2,TGTGCCAGCAGTTTATGGCTAGCGGGAGGGGTCGGGGAGCTGTTTTTT,CASSLWLAGGVGELFF
-,TRBV6-5,TRBJ1-1,-,TGTGCCAGCATTAAATACAGGGATATGAACACTGAAGCTTTCTTT,CASIKYRDMNTEAFF
once,TRBV5-4,TRBJ1-1,-,TGTGCCAGCAGCCAACAGGGCGACACTGAAGCTTTCTTT,CASSQQGDTEAFF
once,TRBV29-1,TRBJ2-6,-,TGCAGCGTTGAAGAATCGGTCTCTGGGGCCAACGTCCTGACTTTC,CSVEESVSGANVLTF
-,TRBV14,TRBJ2-1,TRBD2,TGTGCCAGCAGGGGACTAGACTCCTATGAGCAGTTCTTC,CASRGLDSYEQFF
-,TRBV6-2/TRBV6-3,TRBJ1-3,-,TGTGCCAGCAGCCGCCTACGGGCCATATATTTT,CASSRLRAIYF
few,TRBV6-5,TRBJ1-4,-,TGTGCCAGCAGTCCCGGGATTGAAAAACTGTTTTTT,CASSPGIEKLFF
-,TRBV6-5,TRBJ2-1,TRBD2,TGTGCCAGCAGACCTAGCGGGGGCTACAATGAGCAGTTCTTC,CASRPSGGYNEQFF
-,TRBV5-1,TRBJ1-4,TRBD1,TGCGCCAGCAGCTTGGACACAGGGGGTGAAAAACTGTTTTTT,CASSLDTGGEKLFF
-,TRBV6-2/TRBV6-3,TRBJ1-6,-,TGTGCCAGCAGTTACTCGAGCTGGGGGCCCTATAATTCACCCCTCCACTTT,CASSYSSWGPYNSPLHF
-,TRBV11-2,TRBJ1-1,-,TGTGCCAGCAGCTTAGCAGGGTACACTGAAGCTTTCTTT,CASSLAGYTEAFF
-,TRBV30,TRBJ2-1,-,TGTGCCTGCTACCTCCCCCACGATGAGCAGTTCTTC,CACYLPHDEQFF
-,TRBV4-1,TRBJ2-1,TRBD2,TGCGCCAGCAGCCAAGATCTGACCAGCGGGGGGGCCGGTGAGCAGTTCTTC,CASSQDLTSGGAGEQFF
-,TRBV7-2,TRBJ2-5,TRBD1,TGTGCCAGCAGCCAGGGACAGGGCCGGTACTTC,CASSQGQGRYF
-,TRBV27,TRBJ1-4,-,TGTGCCAGCAGTCCCGGGACAACTAATGAAAAACTGTTTTTT,CASSPGTTNEKLFF
-,TRBV15,TRBJ1-1,-,TGTGCCACCAGCAGAGATACTTCACCGGGGGGGTTTAGCACTGAAGCTTTCTTT,CATSRDTSPGGFSTEAFF